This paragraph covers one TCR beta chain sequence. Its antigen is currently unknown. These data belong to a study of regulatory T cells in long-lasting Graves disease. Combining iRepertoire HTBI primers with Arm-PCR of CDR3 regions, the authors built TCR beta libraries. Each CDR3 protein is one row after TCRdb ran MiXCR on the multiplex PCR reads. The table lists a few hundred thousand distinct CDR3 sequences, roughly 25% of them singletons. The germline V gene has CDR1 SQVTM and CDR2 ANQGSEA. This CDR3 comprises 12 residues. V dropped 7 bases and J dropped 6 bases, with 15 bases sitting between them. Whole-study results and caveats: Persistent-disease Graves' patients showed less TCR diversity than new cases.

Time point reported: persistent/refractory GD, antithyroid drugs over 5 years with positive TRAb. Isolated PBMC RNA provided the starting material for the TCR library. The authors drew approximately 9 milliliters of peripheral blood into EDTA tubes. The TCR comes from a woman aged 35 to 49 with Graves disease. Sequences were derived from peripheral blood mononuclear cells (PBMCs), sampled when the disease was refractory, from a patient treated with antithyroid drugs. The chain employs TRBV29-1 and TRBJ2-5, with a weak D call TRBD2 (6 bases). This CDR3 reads CSGEVGLKTQYF. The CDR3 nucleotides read TGCAGCGGGGAGGTAGGGTTGAAGACCCAGTACTTC.